This T cell receptor (beta chain) was identified in a study of T cell responses to AZD1222 COVID-19 vaccine. The data were produced by immunoSEQ multiplex PCR, yet TCRdb's version contains in-frame clones alone and is incomplete. The sample yields more than 100,000 clones, around nine tenths seen once. Findings of the study overall: Targets within unmutated variant regions were reportedly found for nearly half of spike-specific TCRs.

Germline-derived CDR1 and CDR2 are SEHNR and FQNEAQ (reference sequence). The V gene end was trimmed by 5 bases and the J gene end by 8 bases; junction bases not matched to a gene: 17. This CDR3 spans 17 amino acids. With respect to this clone: Its antigen remains unidentified.

The material sequenced was peripheral blood, taken on day 0 of AZD1222 vaccination. The chain uses TRBV7-9 and TRBJ1-4, with 7 bases identical to TRBD1. This receptor was obtained from an adult in good health. Here the CDR3 reads CASSDSQGGRVNEKLFF. The CDR3 DNA follows: TGTGCCAGCAGCGATTCCCAGGGGGGCAGGGTAAACGAAAAACTGTTTTTT.